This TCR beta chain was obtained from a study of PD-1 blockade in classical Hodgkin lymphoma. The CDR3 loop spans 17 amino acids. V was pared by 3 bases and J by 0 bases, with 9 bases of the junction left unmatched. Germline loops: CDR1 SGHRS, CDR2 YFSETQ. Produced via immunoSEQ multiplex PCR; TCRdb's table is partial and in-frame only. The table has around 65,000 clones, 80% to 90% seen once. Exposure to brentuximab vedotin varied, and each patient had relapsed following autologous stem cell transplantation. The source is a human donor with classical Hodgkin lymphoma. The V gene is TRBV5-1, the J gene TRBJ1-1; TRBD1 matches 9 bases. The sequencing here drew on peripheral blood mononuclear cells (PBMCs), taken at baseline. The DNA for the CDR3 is TGCGCCAGCAGCTCAGGACAGGGGAGGGTCATGAACACTGAAGCTTTCTTT. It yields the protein CASSSGQGRVMNTEAFF.